These T cell receptor beta chains were read from a single sample in a study of blood T cell repertoires in COVID-19. Here immunoSEQ multiplex PCR was the method, and the copy in TCRdb shows in-frame clones only, minus some. This table holds fewer than 600,000 clones, about 88% found once. Material for sequencing was peripheral blood. The receptors stem from a man younger than 35 with COVID-19, enrolled during active disease. Both conserved end residues are part of each CDR3. The D gene is left open where the match is weak. Some rows mark clone size as missing; the rest say once, few, many or name a class of expanded clone.

j_call,v_call,d_call,clone_size,cdr3_aa,cdr3_nt
TRBJ1-6,TRBV7-9,NA,NA,CASSTLRDLVSPLHF,TGTGCCAGCAGCACCCTTAGAGATTTGGTTTCACCCCTCCACTTT
TRBJ2-5,TRBV3-1/TRBV3-2,NA,NA,CASSQETEWETQYF,TGTGCCAGCAGCCAAGAGACTGAATGGGAGACCCAGTACTTC
TRBJ2-3,TRBV11-2,NA,NA,CASSFLDLDTDTQYF,TGTGCCAGCAGCTTCCTTGACCTAGATACAGATACGCAGTATTTT
TRBJ1-2,TRBV6-1,NA,once,CASSEAGQFYGYTF,TGTGCCAGCAGTGAAGCGGGGCAGTTCTATGGCTACACCTTC
TRBJ2-1,TRBV7-2,NA,NA,CASSSLPGRPDEQFF,TGTGCCAGCAGCTCCTTGCCTGGGCGTCCCGATGAGCAGTTCTTC
TRBJ2-2,TRBV5-1,TRBD1,NA,CASSPNAGGTGELFF,TGCGCCAGCAGCCCGAATGCAGGGGGCACCGGGGAGCTGTTTTTT
TRBJ1-1,TRBV2,TRBD1,NA,CASSGGQGTEAFF,TGTGCCAGCAGTGGGGGACAGGGGACTGAAGCTTTCTTT
TRBJ2-2,TRBV7-9,NA,NA,CASSLVAGDTGELFF,TGTGCCAGTAGCTTAGTCGCAGGGGACACCGGGGAGCTGTTTTTT
TRBJ2-5,TRBV12-5,TRBD1,NA,CASARDSTQETQYF,TGTGCTAGTGCACGGGACAGCACCCAAGAGACCCAGTACTTC
TRBJ2-3,TRBV5-1,TRBD2,NA,CASSWGLIQSDTQYF,TGCGCCAGCAGCTGGGGACTAATCCAATCAGATACGCAGTATTTT
TRBJ1-5,TRBV6-1,NA,NA,CASSERRGQPQHF,TGTGCCAGCAGTGAGAGACGGGGTCAGCCCCAGCATTTT
TRBJ1-1,TRBV29-1,NA,once,CSVLDSEAFF,TGCAGCGTTTTGGACAGTGAAGCTTTCTTT
TRBJ2-7,TRBV7-9,NA,NA,CASSLVGGNGGLADEQYF,TGTGCCAGCAGCTTAGTAGGGGGGAACGGAGGGCTAGCGGACGAGCAGTACTTC
TRBJ1-5,TRBV21-1,NA,NA,CASSKNASGVSPGVVNQPQHF,TGTGCCAGCAGCAAAAACGCCTCAGGTGTTAGCCCAGGGGTCGTCAATCAGCCCCAGCATTTT
TRBJ1-1,TRBV2,NA,NA,CASSESGVRNEAFF,TGTGCCAGCAGTGAGTCGGGGGTGCGGAATGAAGCTTTCTTT
TRBJ2-1,TRBV6-5,TRBD2,NA,CASMAGVYSYNEQFF,TGTGCCAGCATGGCGGGGGTCTACTCCTACAATGAGCAGTTCTTC
TRBJ2-7,TRBV6-5,TRBD1,NA,CASRGTGLSYEQYF,TGTGCCAGCAGAGGGACAGGCCTTTCCTACGAGCAGTACTTC
TRBJ2-5,TRBV7-2,TRBD2,NA,CASSPGPGLEETQYF,TGTGCCAGCAGCCCGGGACCGGGACTAGAAGAGACCCAGTACTTC
TRBJ1-5,TRBV18,TRBD1,NA,CASSPRQGRNQPQHF,TGTGCCAGCTCACCTCGACAGGGGCGCAATCAGCCCCAGCATTTT
TRBJ2-3,TRBV7-9,TRBD2,NA,CASSSIAGERDTQYF,TGTGCCAGCAGCTCCATAGCGGGAGAGAGAGATACGCAGTATTTT
TRBJ1-6,TRBV19,NA,NA,CASSIDLAGGSPLHF,TGTGCCAGTAGTATAGATCTCGCAGGAGGGTCACCCCTCCACTTT
TRBJ1-4,TRBV6-5,NA,NA,CASGGDTYEKLFF,TGTGCCAGCGGGGGGGACACCTATGAAAAACTGTTTTTT
TRBJ2-1,TRBV27,NA,NA,CASSLSKNAGRNEQFF,TGTGCCAGCAGTTTATCGAAAAATGCGGGGCGGAATGAGCAGTTCTTC
TRBJ1-4,TRBV6-2/TRBV6-3,TRBD1,NA,CASSTDRGWGEKLFF,TGTGCCAGCAGTACCGACAGGGGGTGGGGTGAAAAACTGTTTTTT
TRBJ2-3,TRBV7-9,NA,NA,CASSLGSVLDTDTQYF,TGTGCCAGCAGCTTGGGTTCGGTTCTAGACACAGATACGCAGTATTTT
TRBJ1-2,TRBV24-1,NA,once,CATSDYRGGDYGYTF,TGTGCCACCAGTGATTACAGAGGGGGTGACTATGGCTACACCTTC
TRBJ2-7,TRBV12-3/TRBV12-4,NA,NA,CASSLETGAEQYF,TGTGCCAGCAGTTTGGAGACAGGAGCCGAGCAGTACTTC
TRBJ1-2,TRBV19,NA,NA,CASSISGREPNYGYTF,TGTGCCAGTAGTATTAGCGGCAGGGAGCCGAACTATGGCTACACCTTC
TRBJ2-3,TRBV5-4,TRBD1,NA,CASSPPGQGITDTQYF,TGTGCCAGCAGCCCCCCGGGACAGGGGATCACAGATACGCAGTATTTT
TRBJ2-1,TRBV4-1,TRBD2,NA,CASTIRRAGGNNEQFF,TGCGCCAGCACCATAAGACGGGCGGGAGGGAACAATGAGCAGTTCTTC
TRBJ2-7,TRBV4-1,TRBD2,NA,CASSQVVGGPSAGEQYF,TGCGCCAGCAGCCAAGTGGTGGGAGGGCCCTCCGCGGGGGAGCAGTACTTC
TRBJ2-1,TRBV13,NA,NA,CASSLAGAVDEQFF,TGTGCCAGCAGCTTGGCAGGGGCGGTGGATGAGCAGTTCTTC
TRBJ2-1,TRBV5-1,TRBD2,NA,CASSRTGTSGRAERNEQFF,TGCGCCAGCAGCAGGACGGGGACTAGCGGGAGGGCCGAGCGAAATGAGCAGTTCTTC
TRBJ1-1,TRBV18,TRBD1,once,CASSKSDRANTEAFF,TGTGCCAGCTCAAAAAGCGACAGGGCGAACACTGAAGCTTTCTTT
TRBJ2-3,TRBV5-4,TRBD1,few,CASRAGTGRTDTQYF,TGTGCCAGCAGGGCCGGGACAGGGCGCACAGATACGCAGTATTTT
TRBJ2-2,TRBV7-3,TRBD2,NA,CASSLGTSANTGELFF,TGTGCCAGCAGCTTGGGGACTAGCGCGAACACCGGGGAGCTGTTTTTT
TRBJ2-5,TRBV30,NA,NA,CAWSVSGETQYF,TGTGCCTGGAGTGTATCGGGAGAGACCCAGTACTTC
TRBJ1-2,TRBV5-1,NA,NA,CASSYLGAGYTF,TGCGCCAGCAGCTACTTAGGGGCCGGCTACACCTTC
TRBJ1-3,TRBV15,NA,NA,CATSRDRGSGNTIYF,TGTGCCACCAGCAGAGACAGGGGATCTGGAAACACCATATATTTT
TRBJ2-7,TRBV3-1/TRBV3-2,NA,NA,CASSRALGAHHEQYF,TGTGCCAGCAGCCGGGCATTGGGGGCTCACCACGAGCAGTACTTC